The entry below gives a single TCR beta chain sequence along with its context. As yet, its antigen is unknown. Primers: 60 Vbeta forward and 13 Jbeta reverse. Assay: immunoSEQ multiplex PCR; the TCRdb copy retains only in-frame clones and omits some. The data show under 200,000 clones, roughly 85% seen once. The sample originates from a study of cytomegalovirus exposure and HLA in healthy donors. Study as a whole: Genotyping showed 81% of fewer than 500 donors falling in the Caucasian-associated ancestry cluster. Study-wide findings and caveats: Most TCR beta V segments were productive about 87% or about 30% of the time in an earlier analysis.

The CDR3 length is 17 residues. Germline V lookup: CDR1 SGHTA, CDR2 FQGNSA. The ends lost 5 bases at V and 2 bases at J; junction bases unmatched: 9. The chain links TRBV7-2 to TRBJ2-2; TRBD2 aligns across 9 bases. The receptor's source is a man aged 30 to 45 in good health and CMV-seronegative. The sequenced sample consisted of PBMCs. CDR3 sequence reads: CASSGGWTSDNTGELFF. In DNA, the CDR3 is TGTGCCAGCAGCGGGGGGTGGACTAGCGACAACACCGGGGAGCTGTTTTTT.